The T cell receptor (beta chain) described here comes from a study of chemoradiotherapy in HPV16-positive cancers. The length of the CDR3 is 16 residues. The V and J ends lost 1 base and 3 bases, in that order; junction bases with no gene match: 8. CDR1 is SGHTA, CDR2 FQGNSA, per germline. Over chemoradiotherapy, repertoires were sampled more than once. The assay was immunoSEQ multiplex PCR, and TCRdb's table has in-frame clones only and misses some. The sample carries about 39,000 clones, 65% to 80% recorded once. The input for sequencing was blood, taken from a patient who underwent chemoradiotherapy. The origin of this receptor is a human donor with HPV-associated anogenital cancer. This chain joins TRBV7-2 and TRBJ2-7; 8 bases map to TRBD2. The CDR3, as DNA: TGTGCCAGCAGCTTAGAGGTGGCGAGCGGGGGCTACGAGCAGTACTTC. Translated: CASSLEVASGGYEQYF.